The source of this TCR beta chain is a study of T cells in Graves' hyperthyroidism and ophthalmopathy. Amplified TCR beta CDR3 regions derived from RNA transcripts. HTBI primers were the set used in a first-round RT-PCR of the TCR CDR3. TCRdb fed the multiplex PCR reads into MiXCR, producing one record per CDR3 protein. This sample yields hundreds of thousands of distinct CDR3 sequences, of which around 18% are seen a single time; about two fifths belongs to the top ten. Not enrolled were patients with uncontrolled infection, other autoimmune disease, pregnancy or lactation. Used for diagnoses were clinical symptoms, serum thyroxine and TRAb, thyroid ultrasound and orbital computed tomography. Sequencing input: blood. This receptor was identified in a man in his forties with Graves' hyperthyroidism.

CDR3 bases: TGTGCCAGCAGCCTACAACTTGCCCCAGATACGCAGTATTTT. It specifies CASSLQLAPDTQYF. The chain is built from TRBV7-2 and TRBJ2-3; D remains unclear. V was cut by 5 bases and J by 4 bases, with 13 bases left in between. This CDR3 is 14 amino acids long. CDR1 SGHTA and CDR2 FQGNSA come from the germline V gene.